This paragraph reports one T cell receptor beta chain. Profiled with immunoSEQ multiplex PCR; TCRdb holds only in-frame clones, not every one. The table includes under 95,000 clones, approximately 80% detected once. The data originate from a study of blood T cell repertoires in COVID-19. Germline V gives CDR1 SQVTM, CDR2 ANQGSEA. V lost 4 bases and J lost 8, with 14 bases in between. This CDR3 spans 12 amino acids. The J gene is TRBJ1-2, the V gene TRBV29-1; unclear D gene. Sequencing was done on a sample of peripheral blood. The clonotype originates from an elderly woman with active or convalescent COVID-19. As DNA, the CDR3 is TGCAGCGTTGCCGGCAGGAATTCAGGCTACACCTTC. It specifies CSVAGRNSGYTF.